The TCR beta chain under discussion was sequenced for a study of siplizumab effects on memory and regulatory T cells. Comments on this clone: No antigen is known for it.

Assay: immunoSEQ multiplex PCR; the TCRdb copy retains only in-frame clones and omits some. Here the sample spans about 100,000 clones, approximately 94% being singletons. Overall study findings and caveats: On average, less than 75% of mappable alloreactive CD4+ clones were Treg-derived under siplizumab, against 25% to 30% in controls. Most alloreactive clones went unmapped to unstimulated subsets; only a minor fraction mapped. Alloreactive sequences traceable to unstimulated CD4+ memory cells declined significantly under siplizumab.

Germline V gives CDR1 GTSNPN, CDR2 SVGIG (reference sequence). V trimming: 3 bases; J trimming: 7 bases; junction bases outside the gene matches: 5. This CDR3 comprises 13 residues. Sequences were obtained from non-Treg CD4+ T cells sorted from blood. The clonotype originates from a human donor in good health. The chain recombines TRBV30 with TRBJ2-2, with TRBD2 matching over 7 bases. The CDR3 DNA reads as TGTGCCTGGAGCACAGGACTAGACGGGGAGCTGTTTTTT. Translation gives CAWSTGLDGELFF.